The count of the clone carrying this TCR beta chain is one. Sequencing used immunoSEQ multiplex PCR; TCRdb keeps in-frame clones, though not all of them. The sample includes about 200,000 clones, 89% of them seen just once. Recruits, aged roughly 18 to 100 years, lived in 20 to 30 US areas. Recovered status in Cohort 3 required two negative PCRs, clearance, or symptom resolution. The data stem from a study of blood T cell repertoires in COVID-19. Source material: PBMCs or T cells enriched from blood (not recorded which). This receptor was identified in a woman aged 18-35 years who had recovered from COVID-19.

CDR3 sequence (DNA): TGCAGCGTTGACGGAGGGGACACCGGGGAGCTGTTTTTT. This gives the protein CSVDGGDTGELFF. The V call is TRBV29-1, the J call TRBJ2-2, with D possibly TRBD2 on 6 matching bases. This CDR3 has 13 residues. Trimming pared 3 bases from V and 3 bases from J, leaving 8 bases between. CDR1 and CDR2 (germline): SQVTM, ANQGSEA.